This entry is about one T cell receptor (beta chain). The CDR3 spans 16 residues. The germline gives CDR1 SEHNR, CDR2 FQNEAQ (reference sequence). The data originate from a study of T cells expressing NK-cell markers. About the study: Sorted CD3+CD56+NKG2C+, CD3+CD56+NKG2C- and CD3+CD56-NKG2C+ T-cell subsets were beta-chain profiled.

What made the TCR beta cDNA was 5'RACE template switching with UMIs. Using the 5' RACE reads, TCRdb records one entry per CDR3 protein without DNA. The sample spans 200,000 to 300,000 distinct CDR3 sequences; the ten largest clones claim around 0.4%. The chain has TRBV7-9 and TRBJ2-3; TCRdb names TRBD2, which stays unverified in the absence of DNA. The TCR comes from a man younger than 30 in good health. The sequencing sample was made of blood T cells: a sorted CD56 or NKG2C T cell subset, CD4+ or CD8+ T cells, or bulk PBMC T cells (not recorded which). The CDR3 spells CASSPRGGRAGDTQYF.